Shown below are 29 T cell receptor beta chains from a single sample sequenced in a study of glioma-infiltrating T cells (dated by TCRdb to 2016 to 2018). These reads were obtained on an Illumina MiSeq. The iRepertoire nested amplicon-rescue multiplex PCR (arm-PCR) platform was used to amplify TCR alpha and beta CDR3 regions from RNA. TCRdb reanalyzed the raw reads on its own, using fastp at Q25 for trimming and MiXCR for clone calling, and kept in-frame beta chains. Records with the same CDR3 protein are collapsed into one entry carrying the most frequent genes and DNA. Within this sample are more than 110,000 distinct CDR3 sequences, with roughly 43% of them counted one time only. The ten most abundant clones make up over 15% of the sample. The specimen was glioma tissue, nonneoplastic brain tissue, or PBMCs (not recorded which). These receptors all stem from a human donor with low-grade glioma or glioblastoma, undergoing nonglioma brain surgery, or in good health (not recorded which).

This chain links TRBV20-1 with TRBJ2-2; D is undetermined. The CDR3 spans 12 residues. Between the trimmed V and J ends, which lost 4 bases and 6 bases, there was a span of 9 bases. Germline V CDR1 and CDR2: DFQATT, SNEGSKA (reference sequence). Written as DNA, the CDR3 is TGCAGTGCTATTCCCGGTCCCGGGGAGCTGTTTTTT. It translates to CSAIPGPGELFF.

This chain uses TRBV27 with TRBJ2-7; no clear D. This CDR3 has 16 residues. Germline values: CDR1 MNHEY, CDR2 SMNVEV (reference sequence). V was clipped by 5 bases and J by 0 bases, with 17 bases between them. This chain's CDR3 is CASSPLSSSSSYEQYF. The CDR3 nucleotides are TGTGCCAGCAGTCCCCTGAGTAGCTCGAGCTCCTACGAGCAGTACTTC.

This chain joins TRBV20-1 and TRBJ2-1, with 9 positions matching TRBD2. Germline V gives CDR1 DFQATT, CDR2 SNEGSKA (reference sequence). This CDR3 is built from 15 residues. The trim removed 0 bases at V and 5 bases at J, leaving 5 bases unmatched. The CDR3 protein is CSARDLASGDNEQFF. CDR3 sequence (DNA): TGCAGTGCTAGAGATCTGGCTAGCGGGGACAATGAGCAGTTCTTC.

This clonotype has at least ten counts. The CDR3 DNA sequence: TGTGCCAGCAGTTCGGGACAGCCTGGGGAGACCCAGTACTTC. This sequence encodes CASSSGQPGETQYF. The gene calls are TRBV28 and TRBJ2-5, with 7 bases fitting TRBD1. The CDR3 extends over 14 amino acids. V dropped 4 bases and J dropped 5; count of bases not matched to a gene: 7. Germline values: CDR1 MDHEN, CDR2 SYDVKM. The full variable domain, its missing parts supplied by reference TRBV28 and TRBJ2-5, is DVKVTQSSRYLVKRTGEKVFLECVQDMDHENMFWYRQDPGLGLRLIYFSYDVKMKEKGDIPEGYSVSREKKERFSLILESASTNQTSMYLCASSSGQPGETQYFGPGTRLLVL.

A note on this clonotype: Possible read error: a much larger clone is one base away. V and J are TRBV6-8 and TRBJ2-1; D possibly matches TRBD1 or TRBD2 (6 bases each). The CDR3 contains 15 residues. The germline CDR1 and CDR2 sequences are MNHGY and SAAAGT. The CDR3 region is CANSYGGPDYNEQFF. The CDR3 bases are TGTGCCAACAGTTATGGGGGGCCGGACTACAATGAGCAGTTCTTC.

V is TRBV4-1 and J is TRBJ1-2; 8 positions match TRBD1. This CDR3 is built from 16 residues. V lost 0 bases, J lost 6 bases, and 9 bases stayed unmatched. CDR1 is MGHRA, CDR2 YSYEKL, per germline. The CDR3, as DNA: TGCGCCAGCAGCCAAGATCGACTGACAGGGGACAATGGCTACACCTTC. Its protein product is CASSQDRLTGDNGYTF.

The V gene is TRBV20-1, the J gene TRBJ2-1; possibly TRBD1 or TRBD2 for D (5 bases each). The CDR3 extends over 12 amino acids. Germline CDR1 is DFQATT and CDR2 is SNEGSKA (reference sequence). Trimming took off 6 bases at V and 6 bases at J, with 12 bases between the two ends. The CDR3 nucleotides are TGCAGTGCCCCGGGACGGGTCAATGAGCAGTTCTTC. Its translation: CSAPGRVNEQFF.

This chain joins TRBV28 and TRBJ1-5, with a tentative D call TRBD1 (5 bases). Germline loops: CDR1 MDHEN, CDR2 SYDVKM. Trimming pared 6 bases from V and 0 bases from J, leaving 15 bases between. The CDR3 extends over 16 amino acids. In nucleotides, the CDR3 is TGTGCCAGCAGCCGAACCCCACAGGTTAGCAATCAGCCCCAGCATTTT. It codes for CASSRTPQVSNQPQHF.

This sequence joins TRBV11-2 and TRBJ2-2, with D possibly matching TRBD2 (5 bases). Per germline, CDR1 SGHAT and CDR2 FQNNGV. Deletions cut 5 bases from V and 7 bases from J, with 14 bases between. The CDR3 consists of 14 residues. In nucleotides, the CDR3 is TGTGCCAGCAGCCCGAACAGCGGTAGCGGGGAGCTGTTTTTT. This gives the protein CASSPNSGSGELFF.

In its sample, this clonotype was seen many times. V gene TRBV6-1 combines with J gene TRBJ1-1, with D hard to call. The CDR3 has 11 residues. In germline, CDR1 is MNHNS, CDR2 SASEGT. With 3 bases removed from V and 7 bases from J, the gap between germline ends came to 6 bases. CDR3 in DNA: TGTGCCAGCAGTGAGGAGCTTGAAGCTTTCTTT. Encoded protein: CASSEELEAFF.

This clonotype has just a few counts. This rearrangement joins TRBV20-1 to TRBJ1-2; tentatively, D is TRBD1 (5 bases). Germline V CDR1 and CDR2: DFQATT, SNEGSKA (reference sequence). Trimming took 3 bases from V and 3 from J, leaving 11 bases between them. This CDR3 is 13 amino acids long. For the CDR3, the DNA is TGCAGTGCTAGGGGGGAGGCCGACTATGGCTACACCTTC. Its translation is CSARGEADYGYTF.

In its sample, this clonotype was seen a few times. This chain connects TRBV5-1 to TRBJ2-5; 11 nucleotides line up with TRBD2. The germline CDR1 and CDR2 sequences are SGHRS and YFSETQ. V trimming: 0 bases; J trimming: 9 bases; junction bases outside the gene matches: 13. The CDR3 has 17 amino acids. CDR3 sequence: CASSLEGTSGSQGAQYF. Here the CDR3 DNA reads TGCGCCAGCAGCTTGGAAGGGACTAGCGGTTCCCAAGGAGCCCAGTACTTC.

The chain is built from TRBV6-1 and TRBJ2-1; perhaps D is TRBD1 or TRBD2 (5 bases each). This CDR3 region has 13 residues. CDR1 is MNHNS, CDR2 SASEGT, per germline. The V end was cut by 7 bases, the J end by 7 bases, with 14 bases between. In nucleotides, the CDR3 is TGTGCCAGCACCAGGGTAGAGGGGAATGAGCAGTTCTTC. Its protein is CASTRVEGNEQFF.

This clonotype was observed a single time. CDR3 coding DNA: TGTGCCAGCAGCTTAAACCCGGGATCCCCGGGTGGAACAGATACGCAGTATTTT. Protein: CASSLNPGSPGGTDTQYF. This chain connects TRBV7-3 to TRBJ2-3; D is possibly TRBD2 (5 bases). Germline V lookup: CDR1 SGHTA, CDR2 FQGTGA. The CDR3 extends over 18 amino acids. Trimming removed 1 base at V and 3 bases at J, with 20 bases between.

The V gene is TRBV7-9, the J gene TRBJ1-2; weak D call: TRBD1 (5 bases). The V gene lost 5 bases and the J gene lost 4 bases, with 11 bases spanning the gap. Germline CDR1 and CDR2: SEHNR and FQNEAQ (reference sequence). The CDR3 extends over 13 amino acids. DNA of the CDR3: TGTGCCAGCAGCACCCGGGGGACCTATGGCTACACCTTC. It yields the protein CASSTRGTYGYTF.

This clonotype was seen more than once but under ten times. The V and J genes are TRBV12-3 or TRBV12-4 and TRBJ2-5; a weak D match, TRBD1 (6 bases). There are 14 residues in the CDR3. V lost 6 bases and J lost 1, with 12 bases in between. CDR3 loop: CASSPGQPQETQYF. As DNA, the CDR3 is TGTGCCAGCAGCCCCGGACAGCCCCAAGAGACCCAGTACTTC.

The chain has TRBV4-1 and TRBJ1-2, with D perhaps TRBD1 (5 bases). The CDR3 is 15 amino acids. V was clipped by 0 bases and J by 3 bases, with 11 bases between them. The germline CDR1 and CDR2 sequences are MGHRA and YSYEKL. CDR3 protein: CASSQERDGDYGYTF. CDR3 DNA: TGCGCCAGCAGCCAAGAGAGGGACGGGGACTATGGCTACACCTTC.

This clonotype appeared a few times. The chain links TRBV6-2 or TRBV6-3 to TRBJ2-1, with TRBD2 matching over 10 bases. V shed 0 bases and J 4 bases; nucleotides not matched to a gene: 9. The length of the CDR3 is 18 residues. Germline V CDR1 and CDR2: MNHEY, SVGEGT. Written as DNA, the CDR3 is TGTGCCAGCAGTTACTCGTTCTCCGGGACTAGCGTTTACAATGAGCAGTTCTTC. Translating gives CASSYSFSGTSVYNEQFF.

This clonotype was counted between two and nine times. V gene TRBV7-9 combines with J gene TRBJ2-7; 8 bases fit TRBD2. J gave up 3 bases and V 4 bases, and 5 bases lay outside the gene matches. CDR1 and CDR2 (germline): SEHNR, FQNEAQ (reference sequence). The CDR3 has 14 residues. CDR3 loop: CASSWGSGIYEQYF. Written as DNA, the CDR3 is TGTGCCAGCAGCTGGGGTAGCGGGATCTACGAGCAGTACTTC.

This sequence joins TRBV20-1 and TRBJ2-1, with TRBD2 matching 7 bases. Germline-derived CDR1 and CDR2 are DFQATT and SNEGSKA (reference sequence). The ends lost 4 bases at V and 0 bases at J; junction bases unmatched: 12. This CDR3 comprises 17 residues. This CDR3 is CSAIHQLAPSSYNEQFF. As DNA, the CDR3 is TGCAGTGCTATCCACCAACTAGCGCCAAGCTCCTACAATGAGCAGTTCTTC.

This chain links TRBV28 with TRBJ2-2, with D possibly TRBD1 on 6 matching bases. This CDR3 is built from 17 residues. The V gene's germline CDR1 is MDHEN and CDR2 SYDVKM. V lost 8 bases and J 1 base, leaving 20 bases between the germline ends. The CDR3 here is CASGDGYRVGNTGELFF. The CDR3 nucleotides are TGTGCCAGCGGGGACGGCTACAGGGTAGGGAACACCGGGGAGCTGTTTTTT.

The chain links TRBV15 to TRBJ1-6; no clear D. Germline V gene lookup returns CDR1 LNHNV and CDR2 YYDKDF (reference sequence). CDR3 length equals 14 residues. V was clipped by 0 bases and J by 8 bases, with 8 bases between them. CDR3 protein: CATSRDLRDSPLHF. DNA for the CDR3: TGTGCCACCAGCAGAGATCTGCGGGATTCACCCCTCCACTTT. Supplemented by reference TRBV15 and TRBJ1-6, the full variable domain reads DAMVIQNPRYQVTQFGKPVTLSCSQTLNHNVMYWYQQKSSQAPKLLFHYYDKDFNNEADTPDNFQSRRPNTSFCFLDIRSPGLGDTAMYLCATSRDLRDSPLHFGNGTRLTVT.

This chain connects TRBV7-9 to TRBJ2-7, with unresolved D. With 5 bases removed from V and 2 bases from J, the gap between germline ends came to 10 bases. This CDR3 contains 13 residues. CDR1 is SEHNR and CDR2 is FQNEAQ in the germline V gene (reference sequence). Written as DNA, the CDR3 is TGTGCCAGCAGCCTGGCATGGGCCTACGAGCAGTACTTC. It encodes CASSLAWAYEQYF.

This chain joins TRBV18 and TRBJ2-5, with 9 nucleotides matching TRBD1. J lost 4 bases, V lost 5 bases, and 2 bases had no gene match. Germline V CDR1 and CDR2: KGHSH, LQKENI. There are 13 residues in the CDR3. In DNA, the CDR3 is TGTGCCAGCTCATCGGGACAGGGAGAGACCCAGTACTTC. This gives the protein CASSSGQGETQYF.

The CDR3 is CASSIETSGTDTQYF. The CDR3 bases are TGTGCCAGTAGTATAGAAACAAGCGGCACAGATACGCAGTATTTT. The J gene is TRBJ2-3, the V gene TRBV19; D is unclear. Germline values: CDR1 LNHDA, CDR2 SQIVND (reference sequence). V was cut by 0 bases and J by 1 base, with 8 bases left in between. This CDR3 is built from 15 residues. The whole variable domain, remainder taken from reference TRBV19 and TRBJ2-3, is DGGITQSPKYLFRKEGQNVTLSCEQNLNHDAMYWYRQDPGQGLRLIYYSQIVNDFQKGDIAEGYSVSREKKESFPLTVTSAQKNPTAFYLCASSIETSGTDTQYFGPGTRLTVL.

This chain joins TRBV12-3 or TRBV12-4 and TRBJ2-1; 7 positions agree with TRBD2. V was clipped by 3 bases and J by 7 bases; unmatched bases: 6. CDR3 size: 14 residues. The CDR3 region has the DNA TGTGCCAGCAGTTTTTCGGCGGGAGCAAATGAGCAGTTCTTC. This codes for CASSFSAGANEQFF.

Only a few counts were recorded for this clonotype. V usage is TRBV10-3 and J usage is TRBJ2-3; TRBD2 agrees at 11 bases. V shed 11 bases and J 3 bases; nucleotides not matched to a gene: 7. Germline V CDR1 and CDR2: ENHRY, SYGVKD. CDR3 length equals 14 residues. The CDR3 here is CAARLAGMTDTQYF. The CDR3 coding sequence is TGTGCCGCCAGACTAGCGGGGATGACAGATACGCAGTATTTT.

This clonotype was seen a few times. The chain links TRBV7-2 to TRBJ2-3, with 16 positions matching TRBD2. With V trimmed by 5 bases and J by 3 bases, 2 bases remained unmatched. Germline V gene lookup returns CDR1 SGHTA and CDR2 FQGNSA. This CDR3 is 16 amino acids long. The CDR3 coding sequence is TGTGCCAGCAGCAAGGGACTAGCGGGGGGGACAGATACGCAGTATTTT. It codes for CASSKGLAGGTDTQYF.

The J gene is TRBJ2-2, the V gene TRBV10-1; D is perhaps TRBD1 or TRBD2 (6 bases each). Trimming left V 6 bases short and J 4 bases short, with 15 bases between. The CDR3 has 15 residues. Germline values: CDR1 WNHNN, CDR2 SYGVQD (reference sequence). This chain's CDR3 is CASSWDTGATGELFF. The CDR3 nucleotides are TGCGCCAGCAGCTGGGACACGGGGGCCACCGGGGAGCTGTTTTTT.